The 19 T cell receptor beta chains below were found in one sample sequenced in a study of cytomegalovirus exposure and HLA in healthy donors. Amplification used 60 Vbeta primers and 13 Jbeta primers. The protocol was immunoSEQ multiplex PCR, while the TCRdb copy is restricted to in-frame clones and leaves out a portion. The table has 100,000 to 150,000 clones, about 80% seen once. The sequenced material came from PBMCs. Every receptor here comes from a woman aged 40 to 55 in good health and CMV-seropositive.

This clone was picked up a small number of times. CDR3 amino acids: CAWTTQGIDTQYF. CDR3 sequence (DNA): TGTGCCTGGACTACACAGGGGATAGATACGCAGTATTTT. The genes are TRBV30 and TRBJ2-3, with 7 bases lining up with TRBD1. Germline V gene data show CDR1 as GTSNPN and CDR2 as SVGIG (reference sequence). V lost 4 bases to trimming and J lost 5 bases; unmatched junction nucleotides: 6. CDR3 length: 13 residues.

The CDR3 loop reads CASSRRDSTYEQYF. The CDR3 nucleotides are TGTGCCAGCAGCCGCCGGGACAGTACCTACGAGCAGTACTTC. V and J are TRBV7-9 and TRBJ2-7, with TRBD1 matching over 7 bases. Germline V CDR1 and CDR2: SEHNR, FQNEAQ (reference sequence). The CDR3 covers 14 residues. J was trimmed by 2 bases and V by 5 bases; bases with no gene match: 6. The variable domain in full, completed from reference TRBV7-9 and TRBJ2-7, reads DTGVSQNPRHKITKRGQNVTFRCDPISEHNRLYWYRQTLGQGPEFLTYFQNEAQLEKSRLLSDRFSAERPKGSFSTLEIQRTEQGDSAMYLCASSRRDSTYEQYFGPGTRLTVT.

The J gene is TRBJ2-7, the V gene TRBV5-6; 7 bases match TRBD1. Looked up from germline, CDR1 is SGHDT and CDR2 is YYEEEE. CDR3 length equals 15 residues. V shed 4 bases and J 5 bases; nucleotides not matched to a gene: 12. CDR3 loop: CASSTWSRGFHEQYF. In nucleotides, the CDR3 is TGTGCCAGCAGCACCTGGAGCAGGGGGTTCCACGAGCAGTACTTC.

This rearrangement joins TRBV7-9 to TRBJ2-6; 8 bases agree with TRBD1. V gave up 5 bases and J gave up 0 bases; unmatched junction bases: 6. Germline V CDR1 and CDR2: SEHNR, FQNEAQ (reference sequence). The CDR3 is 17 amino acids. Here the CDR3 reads CASSGGTGSSGANVLTF. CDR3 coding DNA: TGTGCCAGCAGCGGGGGGACAGGCAGCTCTGGGGCCAACGTCCTGACTTTC.

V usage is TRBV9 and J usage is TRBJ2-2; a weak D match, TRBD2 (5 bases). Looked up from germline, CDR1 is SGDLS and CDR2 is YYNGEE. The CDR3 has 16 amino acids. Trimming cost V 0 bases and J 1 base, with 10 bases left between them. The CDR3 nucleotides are TGTGCCAGCAGCGTAGTATCCAGCGGGAACACCGGGGAGCTGTTTTTT. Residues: CASSVVSSGNTGELFF.

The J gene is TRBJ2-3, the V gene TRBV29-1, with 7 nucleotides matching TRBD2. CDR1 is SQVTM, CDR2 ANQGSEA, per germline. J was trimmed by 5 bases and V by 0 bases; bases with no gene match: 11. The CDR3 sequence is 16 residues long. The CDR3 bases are TGCAGCGTTGAAGACGGTGGGAGGGCCGGTAGAGATACGCAGTATTTT. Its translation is CSVEDGGRAGRDTQYF.

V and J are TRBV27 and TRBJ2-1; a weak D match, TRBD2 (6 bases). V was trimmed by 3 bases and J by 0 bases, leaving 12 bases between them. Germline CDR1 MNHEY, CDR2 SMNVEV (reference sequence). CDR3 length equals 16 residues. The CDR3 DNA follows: TGTGCCAGCAGTTTCTTTGGGGGGAGCTCCTACAATGAGCAGTTCTTC. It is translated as CASSFFGGSSYNEQFF.

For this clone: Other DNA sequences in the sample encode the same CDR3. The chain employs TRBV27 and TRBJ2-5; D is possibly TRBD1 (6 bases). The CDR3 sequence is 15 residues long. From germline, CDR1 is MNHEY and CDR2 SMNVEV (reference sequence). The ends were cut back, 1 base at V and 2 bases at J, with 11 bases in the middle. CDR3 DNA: TGTGCCAGCAGTTTATGGCAGGGGCGGCAAGAGACCCAGTACTTC. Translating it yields CASSLWQGRQETQYF.

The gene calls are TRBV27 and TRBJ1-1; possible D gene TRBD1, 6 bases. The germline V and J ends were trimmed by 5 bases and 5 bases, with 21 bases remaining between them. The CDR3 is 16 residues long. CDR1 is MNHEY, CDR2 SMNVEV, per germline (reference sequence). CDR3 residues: CASSPTRIQGWTEAFF. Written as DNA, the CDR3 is TGTGCCAGCAGTCCTACTCGAATACAGGGTTGGACTGAAGCTTTCTTT.

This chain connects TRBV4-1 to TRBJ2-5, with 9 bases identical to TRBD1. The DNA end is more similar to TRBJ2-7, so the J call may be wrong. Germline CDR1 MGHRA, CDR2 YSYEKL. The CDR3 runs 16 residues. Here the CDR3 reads CASSRPTRDRDNEQYF. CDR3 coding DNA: TGCGCCAGCAGCCGACCAACCCGGGACAGGGACAACGAGCAGTACTTC.

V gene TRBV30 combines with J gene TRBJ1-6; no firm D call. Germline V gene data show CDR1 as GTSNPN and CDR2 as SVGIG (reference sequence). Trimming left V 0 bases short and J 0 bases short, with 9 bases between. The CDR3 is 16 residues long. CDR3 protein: CAWSVGQSSYNSPLHF. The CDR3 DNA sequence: TGTGCCTGGAGTGTGGGCCAGAGCTCCTATAATTCACCCCTCCACTTT.

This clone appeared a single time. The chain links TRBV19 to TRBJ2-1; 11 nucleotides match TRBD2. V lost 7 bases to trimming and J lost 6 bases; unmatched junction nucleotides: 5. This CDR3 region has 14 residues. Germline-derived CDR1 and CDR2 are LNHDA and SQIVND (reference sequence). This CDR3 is CASKIAGGPNEQFF. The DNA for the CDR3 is TGTGCCAGTAAAATAGCGGGAGGGCCCAATGAGCAGTTCTTC.

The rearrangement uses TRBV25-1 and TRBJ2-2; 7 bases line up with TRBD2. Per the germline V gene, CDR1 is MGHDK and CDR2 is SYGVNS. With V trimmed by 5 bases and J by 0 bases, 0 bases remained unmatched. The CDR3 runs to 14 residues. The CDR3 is CASSRGANTGELFF. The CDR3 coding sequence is TGTGCCAGCAGTCGGGGGGCGAACACCGGGGAGCTGTTTTTT.

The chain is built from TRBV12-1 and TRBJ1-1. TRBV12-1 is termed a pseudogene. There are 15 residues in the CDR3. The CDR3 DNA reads TGTGCCAGCAGCTGCCCCGAGACGGGGGGCACTGAAGCTTTCTTT. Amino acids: CASSCPETGGTEAFF.

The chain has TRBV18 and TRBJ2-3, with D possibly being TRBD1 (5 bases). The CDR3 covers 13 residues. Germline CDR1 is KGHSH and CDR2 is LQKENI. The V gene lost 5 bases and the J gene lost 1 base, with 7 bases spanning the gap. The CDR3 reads CASSRGGTDTQYF. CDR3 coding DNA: TGTGCCAGCTCAAGGGGCGGCACAGATACGCAGTATTTT.

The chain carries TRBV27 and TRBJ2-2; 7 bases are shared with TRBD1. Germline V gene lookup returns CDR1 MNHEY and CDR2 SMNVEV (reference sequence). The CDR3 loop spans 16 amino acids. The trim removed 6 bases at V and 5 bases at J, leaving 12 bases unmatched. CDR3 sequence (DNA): TGTGCCAGCAGCCCGACAGGGTCATTTCGTACCGGGGAGCTGTTTTTT. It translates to CASSPTGSFRTGELFF.

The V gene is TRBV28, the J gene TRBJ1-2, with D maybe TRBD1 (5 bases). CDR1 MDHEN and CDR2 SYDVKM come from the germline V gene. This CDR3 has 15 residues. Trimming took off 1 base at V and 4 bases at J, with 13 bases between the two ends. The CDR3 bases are TGTGCCAGCAGTTTATCCGGGACTCCCTCCTATGGCTACACCTTC. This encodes CASSLSGTPSYGYTF.

The CDR3 reads CSVVNQAREAFF. The CDR3 region has the DNA TGCAGCGTCGTGAATCAGGCTCGTGAAGCTTTCTTT. V gene TRBV29-1 combines with J gene TRBJ1-1; D call uncertain. CDR3 length: 12 residues. Trimming removed 6 bases at V and 7 bases at J, with 15 bases between. Germline CDR1 is SQVTM and CDR2 is ANQGSEA.

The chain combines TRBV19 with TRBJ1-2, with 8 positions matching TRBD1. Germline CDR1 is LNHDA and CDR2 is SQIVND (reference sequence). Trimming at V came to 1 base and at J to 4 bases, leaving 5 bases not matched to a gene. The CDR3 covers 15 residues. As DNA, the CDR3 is TGTGCCAGTAGTATAGTTGGACAGGGAGGCTATGGCTACACCTTC. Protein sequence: CASSIVGQGGYGYTF. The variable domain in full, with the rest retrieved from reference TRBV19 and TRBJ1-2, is DGGITQSPKYLFRKEGQNVTLSCEQNLNHDAMYWYRQDPGQGLRLIYYSQIVNDFQKGDIAEGYSVSREKKESFPLTVTSAQKNPTAFYLCASSIVGQGGYGYTFGSGTRLTVV.